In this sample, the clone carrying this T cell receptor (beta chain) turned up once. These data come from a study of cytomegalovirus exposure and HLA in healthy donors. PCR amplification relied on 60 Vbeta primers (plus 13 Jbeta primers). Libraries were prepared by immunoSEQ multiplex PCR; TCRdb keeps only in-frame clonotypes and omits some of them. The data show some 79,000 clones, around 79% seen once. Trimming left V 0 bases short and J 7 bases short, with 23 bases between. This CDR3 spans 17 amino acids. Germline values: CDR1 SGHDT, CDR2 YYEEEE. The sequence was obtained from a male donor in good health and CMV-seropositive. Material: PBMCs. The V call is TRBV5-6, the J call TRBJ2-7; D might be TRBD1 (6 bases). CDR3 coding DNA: TGTGCCAGCAGCTTGGCCAATGGCGGGTCAGGGGCGTGGGAGCAGTACTTC. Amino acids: CASSLANGGSGAWEQYF.